Listed below are T cell receptor beta chains from one sample, sequenced in a study of human T cells and chemical hapten exposure. TCRdb ran MiXCR on the RACE reads and lists one entry per CDR3 protein. Among roughly 380,000 distinct CDR3 sequences listed, about 4.8% were seen once. Source: whole blood, taken in connection with sensitization to the hapten diphenylcyclopropenone (DPC). The receptors originated from a woman aged 50 to 65 with alopecia areata. Some clones in this sample may be carry-over from other donors' samples. Both conserved end residues are part of each CDR3.

j_gene | v_gene | CDR3aa
TRBJ2-1 | TRBV7-8 | CASSLAPGENEQFF
TRBJ1-3 | TRBV7-2 | CASSLGTGGRSGNTIYF
TRBJ2-2 | TRBV27 | CASSLSGRDTGELFF
TRBJ2-5 | TRBV4-3 | CASSQGTLLYQETQYF
TRBJ1-5 | TRBV28 | CASSRAANQPQHF
TRBJ2-3 | TRBV20-1 | CSAPERTGYTDTQYF
TRBJ2-7 | TRBV6-6 | CASSIQGTYEQYF
TRBJ2-7 | TRBV10-2 | CASLSRNAREQYF
TRBJ1-1 | TRBV29-1 | CSVSGALLTEAFF
TRBJ2-1 | TRBV6-5 | CASRLTSGDYNEQFF
TRBJ1-1 | TRBV20-1 | CSARSGGPVTEAFF
TRBJ1-4 | TRBV3-1 | CASSQEQGRIATNEKLFF
TRBJ1-3 | TRBV29-1 | CSVRDAGTSGNTIYF
TRBJ2-3 | TRBV6-1 | CASSEAASGSRTDTQYF
TRBJ2-1 | TRBV5-5 | CASSTGLAGANEQFF
TRBJ2-2 | TRBV20-1 | CSARDPERGQNTGELFF
TRBJ2-3 | TRBV28 | CASRERPDTQYF
TRBJ2-7 | TRBV4-2 | CVSCQALGASYEQYF
TRBJ2-7 | TRBV28 | CASSLSQGTYEQYF
TRBJ1-1 | TRBV12-3/TRBV12-4 | CASSLETGITEAFF
TRBJ2-7 | TRBV7-9 | CASSPTSGSPSSYEQYF
TRBJ2-1 | TRBV6-6 | CASSRTSEYNEQFF
TRBJ1-1 | TRBV5-5 | CASSFSWGTEAFF
TRBJ2-1 | TRBV7-9 | CASRPGTRVGNEQFF
TRBJ1-5 | TRBV20-1 | CSAREPRGSNQPQHF
TRBJ1-2 | TRBV30 | CAWERGLGYGYTF
TRBJ1-2 | TRBV6-2/TRBV6-3 | CASSYSVEGAYGYTF
TRBJ2-3 | TRBV30 | CAWSLQSDTQYF
TRBJ1-1 | TRBV6-2/TRBV6-3 | CASSPRGIMNTEAFF
TRBJ2-5 | TRBV6-6 | CASSSETTTGGNHF
TRBJ2-7 | TRBV4-1 | CASSQVLGPAPYEQYF
TRBJ2-1 | TRBV5-6 | CASSLSRDTRHEQFF
TRBJ2-7 | TRBV7-9 | CASSPTSFYEQYF
TRBJ1-5 | TRBV28 | CASSFRGAGPQHF
TRBJ2-3 | TRBV14 | CASSQWSGRASDTQYF
TRBJ2-1 | TRBV19 | CASSIVTGRYSEQFF
TRBJ1-6 | TRBV7-2 | CASSLVLGLQGSNSPLHF
TRBJ1-6 | TRBV6-1 | CASNPWGARSPLHF
TRBJ1-2 | TRBV6-6 | CASSSWQEGYTF
TRBJ1-3 | TRBV6-2/TRBV6-3 | CASSPHASSGNTIYF
TRBJ2-1 | TRBV29-1 | CSVDPDEEQFF